This TCR beta chain stems from a study of T cells in Graves' hyperthyroidism and ophthalmopathy. Between the trimmed V and J ends, which lost 0 bases and 7 bases, there was a span of 18 bases. The germline CDR1 and CDR2 sequences are DFQATT and SNEGSKA (reference sequence). The CDR3 has 15 amino acids. The study, taken as a whole, reports: A model using 13 V-J features told ophthalmopathy apart from stable hyperthyroidism.

In this sample, this clonotype turned up many times. Antigen unknown. Amplification of TCR beta CDR3 regions used RNA as the template. The HTBI primer set was used in a first-round RT-PCR of the TCR CDR3. MiXCR, applied by TCRdb to the multiplex PCR reads, yields one record per CDR3 protein. Of some 560,000 distinct CDR3 sequences in the sample, more than 15% were seen once. The patients, who ranged from 18 to 65 in age, presented with newly diagnosed hyperthyroidism lasting under 2 months. PBMCs came from about 10 ml fresh peripheral blood. Sequencing used blood. The chain uses TRBV20-1 and TRBJ1-2, with D maybe TRBD1 (6 bases). The receptor's source is a woman between 25 and 40 years old with Graves' hyperthyroidism. The CDR3 is CSARDRARGGSGYTF. DNA for the CDR3: TGCAGTGCTAGAGACAGGGCCAGAGGGGGAAGTGGCTACACCTTC.